These T cell receptor beta chains were read from a single sample in a study of blood T cell repertoires in COVID-19. Only in-frame clones appear in the TCRdb table, and some are missing; sequencing was by immunoSEQ multiplex PCR. The sample shows around 230,000 clones, around four fifths of them seen only once. The specimen sequenced was peripheral blood. These receptors all stem from a woman in her 50s with acute or convalescent COVID-19. Each CDR3 is given with its conserved first and last residue. The D gene is left open where the match is weak. For some rows the clone size is stated as once, few or many, or as a class when expanded; others skip it.

TRBJ1-4,-,TRBD1,TRBV7-2,TGTGCCAGCAGCGCACAGGGGCCTGCAACTAATGAAAAACTGTTTTTT,CASSAQGPATNEKLFF
TRBJ2-1,-,TRBD2,TRBV13,TGTGCCAGCACCCCGGGGGGGGGACTCTCCTACAATGAGCAGTTCTTC,CASTPGGGLSYNEQFF
TRBJ2-5,-,-,TRBV11-3,TGTGCCAGCAGCGGCGGGGCAGGGGGGCCCAGGGAGACCCAGTACTTC,CASSGGAGGPRETQYF
TRBJ2-7,once,-,TRBV13,TGTGCCAGCAGCTTAGGCACAACCTACGAGCAGTACTTC,CASSLGTTYEQYF
TRBJ2-5,-,-,TRBV12-3/TRBV12-4,TGTGCCAGCACTCCGACTGATGAGACCCAGTACTTC,CASTPTDETQYF
TRBJ2-1,-,TRBD2,TRBV7-8,TGTGCCAGCAGCGACCCCGGGACTAGAATTCGTGAGCAGTTCTTC,CASSDPGTRIREQFF
TRBJ1-1,-,-,TRBV12-5,TGTGCTAGTGCCCGGTACGGTCTGAACACTGAAGCTTTCTTT,CASARYGLNTEAFF
TRBJ1-5,-,-,TRBV29-1,TGCAGCGTTAGGGGTCTCAATCAGCCCCAGCATTTT,CSVRGLNQPQHF
TRBJ2-7,-,TRBD2,TRBV28,TGTGCCAGCAGCCCCAGGGGAAGCGGGAGCGACGAGCAGTACTTC,CASSPRGSGSDEQYF
TRBJ2-1,-,-,TRBV28,TGTGCCAGCTCCGAAGGCGGAAGCTCCTACAATGAGCAGTTCTTC,CASSEGGSSYNEQFF
TRBJ2-5,-,TRBD2,TRBV7-2,TGTGCCAGCAGCGGACTAGCGGGGGGAGAGACCCAGTACTTC,CASSGLAGGETQYF
TRBJ2-2,-,-,TRBV19,TGTGCCAGTAGTATGCGTAACAGCCTCTTCACCGGGGAGCTGTTTTTT,CASSMRNSLFTGELFF
TRBJ2-2,-,-,TRBV14,TGTGCCAGCAGGACAGGCGGGGAGCTGTTTTTT,CASRTGGELFF
TRBJ1-4,few,TRBD1,TRBV19,TGTGCCAGTAGTAAACCGGGACAGGTTAATGAAAAACTGTTTTTT,CASSKPGQVNEKLFF
TRBJ1-5,-,-,TRBV19,TGTGCCAGTAGTCCCCAGGATAATCAGCCCCAGCATTTT,CASSPQDNQPQHF
TRBJ1-1,-,TRBD1,TRBV18,TGTGCCAGCTCACCACCCGGGACAGGGCGCAACACTGAAGCTTTCTTT,CASSPPGTGRNTEAFF
TRBJ2-1,once,TRBD2,TRBV7-3,TGTGCCAGCAGCCAAGGGTCTAGCGGGAGGGAGTACAATGAGCAGTTCTTC,CASSQGSSGREYNEQFF
TRBJ2-3,-,-,TRBV7-2,TGTGCCAGCAGCCCGACTAGTAGCACAGATACGCAGTATTTT,CASSPTSSTDTQYF
TRBJ1-1,once,-,TRBV30,TGTGCCTGGAAGAGGTACGGACTCACTGAAGCTTTCTTT,CAWKRYGLTEAFF
TRBJ2-3,-,TRBD2,TRBV24-1,TGTGCCACCAGTGCCCGGACTAGCAGCTCAGATACGCAGTATTTT,CATSARTSSSDTQYF
TRBJ2-1,-,-,TRBV20-1,TGCAGTGCTAGAGGGCATGAGCAGTTCTTC,CSARGHEQFF
TRBJ2-1,-,-,TRBV18,TGTGCCAGCTCACCACCGACAGGTCTTGGTGAGCAGTTCTTC,CASSPPTGLGEQFF
TRBJ2-1,-,-,TRBV6-5,TGTGCCAGCAGTCTGCAGTACAATGAGCAGTTCTTC,CASSLQYNEQFF
TRBJ2-2,-,-,TRBV21-1,TGTGCCAGCAGCACGGCGAAGACAGGGGACGGGACCGGGGAGCTGTTTTTT,CASSTAKTGDGTGELFF
TRBJ1-1,few,TRBD1,TRBV5-8,TGTGCCAGCAGCCCAGGGACAGGGAGAGCTTTCTTT,CASSPGTGRAFF
TRBJ2-2,-,-,TRBV10-1,TGCGCCAGCAGTGAGGAGGCCGGGGAGCTGTTTTTT,CASSEEAGELFF
TRBJ2-1,-,TRBD2,TRBV28,TGTGCCAGCAGCTACAGCGGGAGGGCCGGGGATGAGCAGTTCTTC,CASSYSGRAGDEQFF
TRBJ2-7,-,-,TRBV5-1,TGCGCCAGCAGCCCGGAGGTATCCTACGAGCAGTACTTC,CASSPEVSYEQYF
TRBJ1-5,-,TRBD1,TRBV5-1,TGCGCCAGCAGCTTGACAGGGGACACCAATCAGCCCCAGCATTTT,CASSLTGDTNQPQHF
TRBJ2-5,-,-,TRBV29-1,TGCAGCGTTGAAGCCCTGGAGTACCAAGAGACCCAGTACTTC,CSVEALEYQETQYF
TRBJ2-5,-,-,TRBV27,TGTGCCAGCAGGGGGGGGGCGGATCAAGAGACCCAGTACTTC,CASRGGADQETQYF
TRBJ2-7,-,-,TRBV29-1,TGCAGCGTCGAATTAGCGGATAGATACGAGCAGTACTTC,CSVELADRYEQYF
TRBJ1-1,-,-,TRBV6-5,TGTGCCAGCAGTTACTGGCCAGAGGACACTGAAGCTTTCTTT,CASSYWPEDTEAFF
TRBJ1-1,-,-,TRBV12-3/TRBV12-4,TGTGCCAGCAGGGGGCGCGGGAACACTGAAGCTTTCTTT,CASRGRGNTEAFF
TRBJ2-7,once,-,TRBV10-2,TGCGCCAGCAACACGGACAGCCCCTACGAGCAGTACTTC,CASNTDSPYEQYF
TRBJ1-1,-,TRBD1,TRBV29-1,TGCAGCGCGGCGACAGGGGGGACTGAAGCTTTCTTT,CSAATGGTEAFF
TRBJ1-1,-,-,TRBV18,TGTGCCAGCTCCACGGACAGAGACACTGAAGCTTTCTTT,CASSTDRDTEAFF
TRBJ2-7,-,-,TRBV29-1,TGCAGCGTTGAAGATCCGGGGGACTCCCACTCCTACGAGCAGTACTTC,CSVEDPGDSHSYEQYF
TRBJ2-5,-,TRBD1,TRBV3-1/TRBV3-2,TGTGCCAGCAGCCCGTGGACAGGGGGCGAAGAGACCCAGTACTTC,CASSPWTGGEETQYF
TRBJ1-6,few,-,TRBV19,TGTGCCAGTAGTACGGGGACTGTTGATAATTCACCCCTCCACTTT,CASSTGTVDNSPLHF
TRBJ1-2,once,-,TRBV5-1,TGCGCCAGCAGCTTGGGCGGCAGTGGTGGCTACACCTTC,CASSLGGSGGYTF
TRBJ2-2,-,TRBD1,TRBV5-6,TGTGCCAGCAGCTTGCCGGACAGGGGATCGGGACACGGGGAGCTGTTTTTT,CASSLPDRGSGHGELFF
TRBJ1-1,-,-,TRBV6-5,TGTGCCAGCAGAGAGACAGCGAACACTGAAGCTTTCTTT,CASRETANTEAFF
TRBJ1-1,-,-,TRBV11-2,TGTGCCAGCAGCCTAGGGGGGGGAGGCACTGAAGCTTTCTTT,CASSLGGGGTEAFF
TRBJ1-1,-,TRBD1,TRBV5-1,TGCGCCAGCAGCCGACCAGGGACAGGGGATACTGAAGCTTTCTTT,CASSRPGTGDTEAFF
TRBJ1-4,-,-,TRBV9,TGTGCCAGCAGCGGGGAATTTAGGACGGAGGATGAAAAACTGTTTTTT,CASSGEFRTEDEKLFF
TRBJ2-3,-,TRBD1,TRBV19,TGTGCCAGTAGCCGACAGGGTAGCACAGATACGCAGTATTTT,CASSRQGSTDTQYF
TRBJ2-7,few,TRBD1,TRBV15,TGTGCCACCAGCGGCGACAGGGGGTACGAGCAGTACTTC,CATSGDRGYEQYF
TRBJ2-7,-,-,TRBV18,TGTGCCAGCTCACCACCGGCCGCCTACGAGCAGTACTTC,CASSPPAAYEQYF
TRBJ1-6,-,TRBD1,TRBV7-2,TGTGCCAGCAGCCAACAGGGGCCGGCGAATTCACCCCTCCACTTT,CASSQQGPANSPLHF
TRBJ2-7,-,TRBD2,TRBV15,TGTGCCACCAGCAGTCTAGCGGGCGAGCAGTACTTC,CATSSLAGEQYF
TRBJ1-1,-,TRBD1,TRBV11-2,TGTGCCAGCACCGGCTGGGGCCAGGGGGCGTACACTGAAGCTTTCTTT,CASTGWGQGAYTEAFF
TRBJ2-7,-,-,TRBV9,TGTGCCAGCAGCGTCGAACCTTCGGGGGGCCCTAGGGCCTACGAGCAGTACTTC,CASSVEPSGGPRAYEQYF
TRBJ2-1,-,-,TRBV6-4,TGTGCCAGCAGTGAGACAGCGAGCTCCTACAATGAGCAGTTCTTC,CASSETASSYNEQFF
TRBJ2-6,-,-,TRBV2,TGTGCCAGCACTGATCCATTCACTGGGGCCAACGTCCTGACTTTC,CASTDPFTGANVLTF
TRBJ2-5,-,TRBD1,TRBV5-6,TGTGCCAGCAGCCGACGTGGGACAGAAGAGACCCAGTACTTC,CASSRRGTEETQYF
TRBJ2-5,-,TRBD1,TRBV24-1,TGTGCCACCAGTGATTCAGGCAGAGACAGGGAAGGTTTAGGGGAGACCCAGTACTTC,CATSDSGRDREGLGETQYF